This T cell receptor (beta chain) came from a study of blood T cell repertoires in COVID-19. Study in general: The analysed material was cDNA or gDNA that came from T cells, B-cell-depleted T cells, or PBMCs.

The table came from immunoSEQ multiplex PCR; TCRdb's copy has only in-frame clones and leaves some out. The sample holds about 100,000 clones; 70% to 90% are singletons and the top ten take around an eighth. This clone occurred a few times. V shed 5 bases, J shed 5 bases, and the junction held 9 bases outside the gene matches. This CDR3 is built from 15 residues. The germline V gene has CDR1 MDHEN and CDR2 SYDVKM. The sequenced sample consisted of peripheral blood. V gene TRBV28 combines with J gene TRBJ2-5, with 9 bases aligning to TRBD1. The sequence derives from a man over 45 with active or convalescent COVID-19. The CDR3 DNA sequence: TGTGCCAGCAGTCTCAGACAGGGGGGCCTTGAGACCCAGTACTTC. It is translated as CASSLRQGGLETQYF.